The 30 T cell receptor beta chains given below trace back to one sample, sequenced in a study of PD-L1 blockade in urothelial cancer. Here immunoSEQ multiplex PCR was the method, and the copy in TCRdb shows in-frame clones only, minus some. The sample holds approximately 40,000 clones, 75% to 90% seen once. Specified time point: peripheral blood 6 weeks after treatment start. The sample consisted of PBMCs, taken around atezolizumab (anti-PD-L1) treatment. The receptors come from a man between 60 and 70 years old with urothelial cancer.

The chain is built from TRBV4-2 and TRBJ1-1; no definite D call. From germline, CDR1 is LGHNA and CDR2 YNFKEQ. Trimming stripped 1 base from V and 1 base from J, with 19 bases between. The length of the CDR3 is 18 residues. This chain's CDR3 is CASSQGEQTTPGNTEAFF. DNA for the CDR3: TGTGCCAGCAGCCAAGGAGAACAGACCACCCCTGGGAACACTGAAGCTTTCTTT.

The CDR3 reads CAWSVLQGIGGYTF. CDR3 bases: TGTGCCTGGAGTGTACTTCAGGGGATAGGTGGCTACACCTTC. This chain links TRBV30 with TRBJ1-2, with D perhaps matching TRBD1 (6 bases). Germline V gene data show CDR1 as GTSNPN and CDR2 as SVGIG (reference sequence). V was pared by 0 bases and J by 7 bases, with 15 bases between. The CDR3 is 14 residues long.

This chain connects TRBV19 to TRBJ2-7; TRBD1 matches 7 bases. V shed 4 bases and J 6 bases; nucleotides not matched to a gene: 12. The CDR3 totals 15 residues. CDR1 is LNHDA and CDR2 is SQIVND in the germline V gene (reference sequence). The CDR3 DNA sequence: TGTGCCAGTAGTACCGAACAGGGGTTCCAGGGCGAGCAGTACTTC. It encodes CASSTEQGFQGEQYF.

J is TRBJ1-1 and V is TRBV9, with D unresolved. Looked up from germline, CDR1 is SGDLS and CDR2 is YYNGEE. The CDR3 is 15 amino acids. Trimming took off 3 bases at V and 1 base at J, with 13 bases between the two ends. CDR3 sequence: CASSGGPWGNTEAFF. Written as DNA, the CDR3 is TGTGCCAGCAGCGGCGGGCCTTGGGGGAACACTGAAGCTTTCTTT. Combining the CDR3 with reference TRBV9 and TRBJ1-1 gives the whole variable domain DSGVTQTPKHLITATGQRVTLRCSPRSGDLSVYWYQQSLDQGLQFLIQYYNGEERAKGNILERFSAQQFPDLHSELNLSSLELGDSALYFCASSGGPWGNTEAFFGQGTRLTVV.

The J gene is TRBJ1-5, the V gene TRBV6-1, with D possibly being TRBD1 (6 bases). The CDR3 loop spans 15 amino acids. Germline CDR1 and CDR2: MNHNS and SASEGT. V lost 7 bases to trimming and J lost 6 bases, with 19 bases between them. CDR3 nucleotide sequence: TGTGCCAGCATCCAAGGGACAATCCATAGTCAGCCCCAGCATTTT. Its protein is CASIQGTIHSQPQHF.

The gene calls are TRBV19 and TRBJ1-2; D unclear. V lost 2 bases and J lost 5, with 9 bases in between. The CDR3 length is 13 residues. Germline assignment: CDR1 LNHDA and CDR2 SQIVND (reference sequence). CDR3: CASSIRRDYGYTF. The CDR3 nucleotides read TGTGCCAGTAGTATAAGGAGGGATTATGGCTACACCTTC.

This chain uses TRBV30 with TRBJ2-7; 8 nucleotides agree with TRBD2. Germline V CDR1 and CDR2: GTSNPN, SVGIG (reference sequence). The junction had 7 bases not matched to a gene; V was cut back by 4 bases and J by 5 bases. There are 13 residues in the CDR3. The CDR3, as DNA: TGTGCCTGGAAGGTAGCGGGAAGGCACGAGCAGTACTTC. It yields the protein CAWKVAGRHEQYF.

The genes are TRBV12-5 and TRBJ2-7; maybe TRBD2 (6 bases). CDR3 size: 14 residues. V was cut by 6 bases and J by 4 bases, with 16 bases left in between. Germline V gene lookup returns CDR1 LGHNT and CDR2 FRNRAP. The DNA of the CDR3 is TGTGCTAGTGGGCGGGACTCCGCACCATACGAGCAGTACTTC. Translated: CASGRDSAPYEQYF.

Comments on this clone: A junction end diverges from the germline sequence, so it may reflect a read error. The chain joins TRBV5-1 to TRBJ2-1, with a weak D call TRBD2 (6 bases). Germline V gives CDR1 SGHRS, CDR2 YFSETQ. The CDR3 has 14 amino acids. This CDR3 is CASSLGLAYNEQFF. DNA of the CDR3: TGCGCTAGCAGCTTGGGACTCGCTTACAATGAGCAGTTCTTC.

The gene calls are TRBV19 and TRBJ1-1, with no clear D. The length of the CDR3 is 18 residues. Germline values: CDR1 LNHDA, CDR2 SQIVND (reference sequence). Trimming took 6 bases from V and 0 from J, leaving 23 bases between them. The CDR3 sequence is CASSFRGLAFRLNTEAFF. The CDR3 nucleotides read TGTGCCAGTAGCTTTAGAGGGCTGGCGTTTCGTCTGAACACTGAAGCTTTCTTT.

The V gene is TRBV5-1, the J gene TRBJ2-5, with 11 bases fitting TRBD1. V lost 4 bases and J lost 5; bases outside the gene matches: 10. Germline CDR1 reads SGHRS; CDR2 reads YFSETQ. This CDR3 region has 16 residues. CDR3 DNA: TGCGCCAGCAGCAAACCGACGGACAGGGGGCCGGAGACCCAGTACTTC. Translated, it gives CASSKPTDRGPETQYF.

This chain links TRBV5-5 with TRBJ1-5; D unresolved. Germline CDR1 reads SGHKS; CDR2 reads YYEKEE (reference sequence). V was pared by 0 bases and J by 3 bases, with 16 bases between. The CDR3 runs 17 residues. CDR3 loop: CASSLDPFGYSNQPQHF. The CDR3 nucleotides read TGTGCCAGCAGCTTGGATCCGTTCGGTTACTCCAATCAGCCCCAGCATTTT.

V is TRBV11-3 and J is TRBJ2-1; 10 bases fit TRBD2. Germline CDR1 is SGHNT and CDR2 is YENEEA. The V and J ends lost 3 bases and 6 bases, in that order; junction bases with no gene match: 8. This CDR3 region has 16 residues. CDR3 loop: CASSFLAGAGRNEQFF. CDR3 bases: TGTGCCAGCAGCTTTCTAGCGGGAGCAGGGCGCAATGAGCAGTTCTTC.

V is TRBV27 and J is TRBJ1-2, with D possibly being TRBD1 (6 bases). Trimming removed 4 bases from V and 4 bases from J, with 10 bases in between. Germline V gene sequence: CDR1 MNHEY, CDR2 SMNVEV (reference sequence). CDR3 length: 13 residues. The CDR3 nucleotides read TGTGCCAGCAGTTGGGGACACCTCTATGGCTACACCTTC. Translated, it gives CASSWGHLYGYTF.

The chain has TRBV2 and TRBJ1-1; 11 positions match TRBD1. The germline V gene encodes CDR1 SNHLY and CDR2 FYNNEI. This CDR3 spans 16 amino acids. Unmatched junction bases numbered 17, after V lost 6 bases and J lost 11 bases. As DNA, the CDR3 is TGTGCCAGCAGATCCGGGACAGGGGGATATGTCGAGCCCGCTTTCTTT. The encoded protein is CASRSGTGGYVEPAFF.

The chain has TRBV5-1 and TRBJ2-2, with TRBD2 identical over 10 bases. V shed 3 bases, J shed 4 bases, and the junction held 3 bases outside the gene matches. The CDR3 runs 15 residues. Looked up from germline, CDR1 is SGHRS and CDR2 is YFSETQ. The CDR3 loop reads CASSSAGGLTGELFF. The DNA for the CDR3 is TGCGCCAGCAGCTCAGCGGGAGGGCTCACCGGGGAGCTGTTTTTT.

This rearrangement joins TRBV7-9 to TRBJ1-1; D call uncertain. Germline CDR1 SEHNR, CDR2 FQNEAQ (reference sequence). This CDR3 is 16 amino acids long. The ends were cut back, 5 bases at V and 0 bases at J, with 16 bases in the middle. CDR3 sequence: CASSPRPGPLNTEAFF. The CDR3 region has the DNA TGTGCCAGCAGCCCTCGACCGGGTCCTTTGAACACTGAAGCTTTCTTT. Combining the CDR3 with reference TRBV7-9 and TRBJ1-1 gives the whole variable domain DTGVSQNPRHKITKRGQNVTFRCDPISEHNRLYWYRQTLGQGPEFLTYFQNEAQLEKSRLLSDRFSAERPKGSFSTLEIQRTEQGDSAMYLCASSPRPGPLNTEAFFGQGTRLTVV.

The chain joins TRBV6-4 to TRBJ2-7, with D perhaps matching TRBD2 (6 bases). V shed 5 bases and J shed 7 bases, with 15 bases lying between them. The CDR3 runs 13 residues. Germline values: CDR1 MRHNA, CDR2 SNTAGT. CDR3 region: CASSRDFLGEQYF. DNA for the CDR3: TGTGCCAGCAGTCGGGACTTCCTGGGGGAGCAGTACTTC.

This rearrangement joins TRBV30 to TRBJ2-7; no firm D call. This CDR3 is 11 amino acids long. CDR1 and CDR2 (germline): GTSNPN, SVGIG (reference sequence). The ends were cut back, 1 base at V and 3 bases at J, with 4 bases in the middle. CDR3: CAWSDSYEQYF. The CDR3 region has the DNA TGTGCCTGGAGTGATAGCTACGAGCAGTACTTC.

The chain uses TRBV12-5 and TRBJ1-3; 10 positions agree with TRBD1. The germline V gene has CDR1 LGHNT and CDR2 FRNRAP. This CDR3 spans 16 amino acids. V was pared by 7 bases and J by 2 bases, with 8 bases of the junction left unmatched. The CDR3 nucleotides read TGTGCTAGTGCCCGGGACAGGGGAACAGCTGGAAACACCATATATTTT. Its protein is CASARDRGTAGNTIYF.

The J gene is TRBJ1-5, the V gene TRBV5-6; weak D call: TRBD1 (5 bases). Trimming pared 4 bases from V and 5 bases from J, leaving 13 bases between. There are 14 residues in the CDR3. Per the germline V gene, CDR1 is SGHDT and CDR2 is YYEEEE. CDR3 DNA: TGTGCCAGCAGCATTCGGGGGTCCCATCAGCCCCAGCATTTT. The encoded protein is CASSIRGSHQPQHF.

The chain has TRBV5-4 and TRBJ2-3; 11 positions match TRBD2. With 10 bases clipped from V and 3 bases from J, the junction kept 13 bases outside the gene matches. The CDR3 totals 16 residues. Germline values: CDR1 SGHNT, CDR2 YYREEE (reference sequence). CDR3 in DNA: TGTGCCCACTCTTCCATAGCGGGAGGGAGGACAGATACGCAGTATTTT. Its translation: CAHSSIAGGRTDTQYF.

This chain uses TRBV7-2 with TRBJ2-5; tentatively, D is TRBD2 (7 bases). The V end lost 5 bases, the J end lost 5 bases, and 12 bases lay between the germline ends. Per germline, CDR1 SGHTA and CDR2 FQGNSA. This CDR3 comprises 13 residues. The CDR3 DNA is TGTGCCAGCAGCCCGTCGGGGGGCGAGACCCAGTACTTC. It encodes CASSPSGGETQYF.

This CDR3 is CASSTMDRGKNIARNSPLHF. CDR3 in DNA: TGTGCCAGTAGTACGATGGACAGGGGGAAAAACATTGCTAGAAATTCACCCCTCCACTTT. The rearrangement links TRBV19 to TRBJ1-6; 10 bases line up with TRBD1. The CDR3 covers 20 residues. CDR1 is LNHDA, CDR2 SQIVND, per germline (reference sequence). V shed 4 bases and J 7 bases; nucleotides not matched to a gene: 19.

This chain joins TRBV10-3 and TRBJ2-1, with a tentative D call TRBD1 (5 bases). V was pared by 7 bases and J by 1 base, with 8 bases between. The CDR3 runs to 13 residues. Germline V CDR1 and CDR2: ENHRY, SYGVKD. The CDR3 DNA reads TGTGCCATCAAGACAGATTCCTACAATGAGCAGTTCTTC. Translated, it gives CAIKTDSYNEQFF.

This clone has a single count. V usage is TRBV29-1 and J usage is TRBJ2-7; maybe TRBD2 (7 bases). The CDR3 is 14 amino acids. Germline CDR1 is SQVTM and CDR2 is ANQGSEA. Trimming left V 6 bases short and J 6 bases short, with 21 bases between. The CDR3 nucleotides read TGCAGCGTCGGGGGGCAGAGCCGAGGTATCGAGCAGTACTTC. Translated, it gives CSVGGQSRGIEQYF.

V and J are TRBV7-6 and TRBJ1-4; D remains unclear. Germline CDR1 is SGHVS and CDR2 is FNYEAQ. This CDR3 is built from 15 residues. The V gene lost 1 base and the J gene lost 6 bases, with 12 bases spanning the gap. This CDR3 reads CASSLEAKQHEKLFF. CDR3 DNA sequence: TGTGCCAGCAGCTTAGAAGCTAAGCAACATGAAAAACTGTTTTTT.

CDR3 residues: CASSPVDSYEQYF. The CDR3 DNA sequence: TGTGCCAGCTCACCAGTGGACAGCTACGAGCAGTACTTC. The chain uses TRBV18 and TRBJ2-7, with a tentative D call TRBD1 (6 bases). V lost 2 bases to trimming and J lost 3 bases, with 8 bases between them. The germline V gene has CDR1 KGHSH and CDR2 LQKENI. The CDR3 length is 13 residues.

CDR3 in DNA: TGTGCCTGGAGTCCACGGACAGGGGGGATTAGCAATCAGCCCCAGCATTTT. Translation gives CAWSPRTGGISNQPQHF. This chain uses TRBV30 with TRBJ1-5, with 10 bases aligning to TRBD1. J gave up 0 bases and V 2 bases, and 7 bases lay outside the gene matches. Germline lookup yields CDR1 GTSNPN and CDR2 SVGIG (reference sequence). The CDR3 runs 17 residues.

As regards this clone: Its ends do not fully match the called genes, so a read error is possible. The chain recombines TRBV5-5 with TRBJ1-2; 7 nucleotides agree with TRBD1. Looked up from germline, CDR1 is SGHKS and CDR2 is YYEKEE (reference sequence). The CDR3 contains 13 residues. Here the CDR3 DNA reads TGTGCCAGCAGCACCGACAGGGTGCTCTCTCCCTCGTTC. Translated, it gives CASSTDRVLSPSF.